This note documents a single T cell receptor (beta chain) sequence. The CDR3 runs to 14 residues. Per the germline V gene, CDR1 is MNHEY and CDR2 is SMNVEV (reference sequence). With 2 bases removed from V and 4 bases from J, the gap between germline ends came to 10 bases. As to treatment: around 19 received Ad26.COV2.S at low or high dose, single or two shots; 5 received placebo; per-sample allocation not given. Samples were taken on day 63 after the first vaccine or placebo injection. Boston provided a donor who was an adult aged 18-55 years. Clones were read by immunoSEQ multiplex PCR, and TCRdb kept only the in-frame ones, dropping some. The sample holds some 480,000 clones; about 83% are singletons and the top ten take about 13%. These data belong to a study of Ad26.COV2.S vaccination and SARS-CoV-2 variants.

Sequences were derived from peripheral blood, sampled in a trial of Ad26.COV2.S vaccine versus placebo. The TCR sequence derives from a person aged 18-65 years who received the Ad26.COV2.S COVID-19 vaccine or a placebo. The chain couples TRBV27 to TRBJ2-3; D call uncertain. CDR3 DNA: TGTGCCAGCAGTTTACTGACCCACGCAGATACGCAGTATTTT. Protein product: CASSLLTHADTQYF.